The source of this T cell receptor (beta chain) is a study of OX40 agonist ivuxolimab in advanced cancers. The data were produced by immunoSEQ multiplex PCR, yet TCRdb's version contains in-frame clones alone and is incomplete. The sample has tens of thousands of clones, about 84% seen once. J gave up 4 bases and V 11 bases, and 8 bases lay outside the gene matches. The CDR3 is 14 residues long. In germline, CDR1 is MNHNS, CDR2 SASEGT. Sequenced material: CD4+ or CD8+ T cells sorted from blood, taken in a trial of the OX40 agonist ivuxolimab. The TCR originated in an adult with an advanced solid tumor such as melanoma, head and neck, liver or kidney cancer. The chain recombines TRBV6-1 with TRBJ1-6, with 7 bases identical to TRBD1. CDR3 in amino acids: CALRGPGYNSPLHF. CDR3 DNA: TGTGCCTTGAGGGGGCCAGGGTATAATTCACCCCTCCACTTT.